This T cell receptor (beta chain) came from a study of cytomegalovirus exposure and HLA in healthy donors. The CDR3 is 16 amino acids. V shed 6 bases and J shed 1 base, with 13 bases lying between them. Per the germline V gene, CDR1 is MDHEN and CDR2 is SYDVKM. Amplification used 60 Vbeta primers and 13 Jbeta primers. Only in-frame clones appear in the TCRdb table, and some are missing; sequencing was by immunoSEQ multiplex PCR. The profile shows 100,000 to 150,000 clones, around three quarters of them singletons. There are a few counts of this clone. This chain connects TRBV28 to TRBJ2-6; D perhaps matches TRBD1 (6 bases). Sequencing input: PBMCs. This clonotype was sampled from a male donor in good health and CMV-seropositive. CDR3 nucleotides: TGTGCCAGCAGGTCTTCAGGGGATTCTGGGGCCAACGTCCTGACTTTC. It is translated as CASRSSGDSGANVLTF.